One sample yielded the 30 T cell receptor beta chains listed below, sequenced in a study of blood T cell repertoires in COVID-19. TCRdb's table, derived via immunoSEQ multiplex PCR, lists solely in-frame clones and lacks some. The repertoire holds a few hundred thousand clones, with 91% as singletons. Specimen: PBMCs or T cells enriched from blood (not recorded which). Every receptor here comes from a woman aged 40 to 50 who had been exposed to COVID-19.

The chain couples TRBV14 to TRBJ1-2; 7 positions match TRBD1. Per germline, CDR1 SGHDN and CDR2 FVKESK. CDR3 size: 17 residues. V trimming: 0 bases; J trimming: 3 bases; junction bases outside the gene matches: 10. CDR3 region: CASSQEPGGGIYYGYTF. Here the CDR3 DNA reads TGTGCCAGCAGCCAAGAGCCAGGGGGTGGTATCTACTATGGCTACACCTTC.

The V call is TRBV19, the J call TRBJ2-3; 9 bases match TRBD1. The CDR3 covers 14 residues. V was pared by 9 bases and J by 4 bases, with 8 bases of the junction left unmatched. The germline gives CDR1 LNHDA, CDR2 SQIVND (reference sequence). The CDR3 sequence is CASGTGRIADTQYF. The CDR3 coding sequence is TGTGCCAGCGGGACAGGGCGGATCGCAGATACGCAGTATTTT.

The chain joins TRBV19 to TRBJ2-3, with 9 bases that match TRBD1. The CDR3 has 16 residues. With 3 bases clipped from V and 2 bases from J, the junction kept 6 bases outside the gene matches. Germline loops: CDR1 LNHDA, CDR2 SQIVND (reference sequence). The CDR3: CASSILTGGDTDTQYF. The DNA for the CDR3 is TGTGCCAGTAGTATCCTGACAGGGGGGGACACAGATACGCAGTATTTT.

This sequence joins TRBV5-6 and TRBJ2-2; 7 nucleotides agree with TRBD1. The CDR3 sequence is 14 residues long. The V and J ends lost 7 bases and 0 bases, in that order; junction bases with no gene match: 3. The germline V gene has CDR1 SGHDT and CDR2 YYEEEE. The CDR3 here is CASGDSANTGELFF. CDR3 DNA: TGTGCCAGCGGGGACAGCGCGAACACCGGGGAGCTGTTTTTT.

This clone came up once. V gene TRBV2 combines with J gene TRBJ2-5; TRBD1 agrees at 10 bases. This CDR3 contains 15 residues. CDR1 SNHLY and CDR2 FYNNEI come from the germline V gene. Trimming removed 2 bases from V and 7 bases from J; junction bases left unmatched: 7. The CDR3 DNA reads TGTGCCAGCAGTGAATTGGGACAGGGGAGGGGGACCCAGTACTTC. Its protein product is CASSELGQGRGTQYF.

On this clone: Other DNA sequences in this sample translate to the same CDR3. V is TRBV6-5 and J is TRBJ2-2; TRBD1 matches at 8 bases. V was clipped by 6 bases and J by 1 base; unmatched bases: 4. The V gene's germline CDR1 is MNHEY and CDR2 SVGAGI. The CDR3 runs 15 residues. CDR3 sequence (DNA): TGTGCCAGCAGCACCGGGACAGGGAACACCGGGGAGCTGTTTTTT. This gives the protein CASSTGTGNTGELFF.

The J gene is TRBJ2-1, the V gene TRBV25-1, with 10 positions matching TRBD1. This CDR3 has 14 residues. Germline V gene sequence: CDR1 MGHDK, CDR2 SYGVNS. Germline trimming cut 8 bases from V and 10 bases from J; bases unmatched to any gene: 11. The chain's CDR3 is CASVRTGGGNEQFF. The CDR3 DNA reads as TGTGCCAGCGTACGGACAGGGGGTGGTAACGAGCAGTTCTTC.

This clone came up once. The chain joins TRBV12-5 to TRBJ1-5; 10 bases line up with TRBD1. The CDR3 extends over 16 amino acids. The V segment lost 9 bases and the J segment 1 base; nucleotides outside the gene matches: 9. CDR1 and CDR2 (germline): LGHNT, FRNRAP. CDR3 in amino acids: CASRTGGYDSNQPQHF. The CDR3 DNA follows: TGTGCTAGCCGGACAGGGGGGTACGACAGCAATCAGCCCCAGCATTTT.

This clone was counted once. This sequence joins TRBV3-1 (or the pseudogene TRBV3-2) and TRBJ2-3, with TRBD2 identical over 7 bases. Germline lookup yields CDR1 LGHDT and CDR2 YNNKEL (reference sequence). V was pared by 7 bases and J by 1 base, with 2 bases of the junction left unmatched. The CDR3 length is 13 residues. The CDR3 loop is CASTLAGTDTQYF. CDR3 coding DNA: TGTGCCAGCACCCTAGCGGGCACAGATACGCAGTATTTT.

The rearrangement links TRBV12-5 to TRBJ1-2, with a possible D match to TRBD1 (5 bases). V was clipped by 7 bases and J by 2 bases, with 14 bases between them. Germline CDR1 and CDR2: LGHNT and FRNRAP. This CDR3 region has 14 residues. CDR3 loop: CASDAQGRNYGYTF. The CDR3 DNA is TGTGCTAGTGACGCCCAGGGTCGGAACTATGGCTACACCTTC. The variable domain in full, completed from reference TRBV12-5 and TRBJ1-2, reads DARVTQTPRHKVTEMGQEVTMRCQPILGHNTVFWYRQTMMQGLELLAYFRNRAPLDDSGMPKDRFSAEMPDATLATLKIQPSEPRDSAVYFCASDAQGRNYGYTFGSGTRLTVV.

The rearrangement uses TRBV7-3 and TRBJ2-2; D perhaps matches TRBD1 (5 bases). This CDR3 region has 14 residues. V lost 6 bases to trimming and J lost 1 base, with 9 bases between them. The V gene's germline CDR1 is SGHTA and CDR2 FQGTGA. CDR3 sequence reads: CASRPTGNTGELFF. Here the CDR3 DNA reads TGTGCCAGCAGACCAACAGGGAACACCGGGGAGCTGTTTTTT. Full variable domain (rest looked up from reference TRBV7-3 and TRBJ2-2): GAGVSQTPSNKVTEKGKYVELRCDPISGHTALYWYRQSLGQGPEFLIYFQGTGAADDSGLPNDRFFAVRPEGSVSTLKIQRTERGDSAVYLCASRPTGNTGELFFGEGSRLTVL.

The chain carries TRBV19 and TRBJ1-5; maybe TRBD1 (5 bases). V was pared by 3 bases and J by 0 bases, with 12 bases between. CDR3 length: 16 residues. Germline V gene data show CDR1 as LNHDA and CDR2 as SQIVND (reference sequence). The CDR3 protein is CASSIRGRDSNQPQHF. CDR3 DNA sequence: TGTGCCAGTAGTATCCGTGGCAGGGATAGCAATCAGCCCCAGCATTTT.

This sequence joins TRBV4-1 and TRBJ2-1, with 7 bases aligning to TRBD2. Per germline, CDR1 MGHRA and CDR2 YSYEKL. The CDR3 has 17 amino acids. V was clipped by 2 bases and J by 4 bases; unmatched bases: 11. The CDR3 nucleotides are TGCGCCAGCAGCCAACCTCATAGCGGGCGGATTTACAATGAGCAGTTCTTC. Translating it yields CASSQPHSGRIYNEQFF.

This clone was recorded only once. The chain is built from TRBV6-5 and TRBJ1-2; possibly TRBD1 for D (6 bases). This CDR3 region has 15 residues. Trimming took 0 bases from V and 3 from J, leaving 11 bases between them. The germline V gene has CDR1 MNHEY and CDR2 SVGAGI. The CDR3 DNA reads TGTGCCAGCAGTTACTCCCGCAGGGGTGACTATGGCTACACCTTC. Its protein is CASSYSRRGDYGYTF.

The rearrangement links TRBV9 to TRBJ1-2, with no clear D. V was cut by 0 bases and J by 2 bases, with 5 bases left in between. This CDR3 spans 13 amino acids. The V gene's germline CDR1 is SGDLS and CDR2 YYNGEE. The CDR3 sequence is CASSVGENYGYTF. DNA of the CDR3: TGTGCCAGCAGCGTAGGTGAGAACTATGGCTACACCTTC.

The chain combines TRBV3-1 (or the pseudogene TRBV3-2) with TRBJ2-3, with 8 positions matching TRBD2. With 1 base clipped from V and 1 base from J, the junction kept 4 bases outside the gene matches. Germline CDR1 LGHDT, CDR2 YNNKEL (reference sequence). The CDR3 runs to 16 residues. Here the CDR3 DNA reads TGTGCCAGCAGCCAAGTAGCGGGGCGACGCACAGATACGCAGTATTTT. Residues: CASSQVAGRRTDTQYF.

The chain is built from TRBV5-1 and TRBJ2-7; D may be TRBD2 (5 bases). This CDR3 is built from 16 residues. Germline CDR1 is SGHRS and CDR2 is YFSETQ. V was cut by 2 bases and J by 5 bases, with 20 bases left in between. The CDR3 region has the DNA TGCGCCAGCAGCTTAATCGAGGGCATCGGGTTGAACGAGCAGTACTTC. Amino acids: CASSLIEGIGLNEQYF.

The chain has TRBV15 and TRBJ1-4; perhaps TRBD1 as D (5 bases). Looked up from germline, CDR1 is LNHNV and CDR2 is YYDKDF (reference sequence). The CDR3 spans 14 residues. Deletions cut 1 base from V and 8 bases from J, with 11 bases between. CDR3 in amino acids: CATSRGDFSEKLFF. The CDR3 nucleotides read TGTGCCACCAGCAGAGGGGACTTTAGCGAAAAACTGTTTTTT.

The chain links TRBV27 to TRBJ1-5, with TRBD1 matching over 8 bases. The germline V gene has CDR1 MNHEY and CDR2 SMNVEV (reference sequence). The V gene end was trimmed by 6 bases and the J gene end by 5 bases; junction bases not matched to a gene: 6. The CDR3 extends over 14 amino acids. CDR3: CASSRGRGHQPQHF. CDR3 DNA sequence: TGTGCCAGCAGCCGGGGCAGGGGGCATCAGCCCCAGCATTTT.

The J gene is TRBJ2-1, the V gene TRBV30; 11 bases agree with TRBD2. The germline V gene encodes CDR1 GTSNPN and CDR2 SVGIG (reference sequence). The CDR3 sequence is 17 residues long. V shed 2 bases and J 9 bases; nucleotides not matched to a gene: 15. The CDR3 region has the DNA TGTGCCTGGAGTCCAGCCCGGACTAGCGGGTATGTCAGTGAGCAGTTCTTC. Its protein product is CAWSPARTSGYVSEQFF.

J is TRBJ2-1 and V is TRBV7-9; the match to TRBD1 covers 8 bases. The germline V gene encodes CDR1 SEHNR and CDR2 FQNEAQ (reference sequence). The J segment lost 2 bases and the V segment lost 5 bases, leaving 2 bases of the junction unmatched. The CDR3 contains 14 residues. CDR3 in DNA: TGTGCCAGCAGCGACAGGGGCCCCTACAATGAGCAGTTCTTC. Translating gives CASSDRGPYNEQFF.

This rearrangement joins TRBV19 to TRBJ1-3; a weak D match, TRBD1 (5 bases). Germline CDR1 and CDR2: LNHDA and SQIVND (reference sequence). The CDR3 runs 13 residues. V was shortened by 8 bases and J by 8 bases, with 16 bases between the two germline ends. The CDR3 bases are TGTGCCAGTTCGGGGGAGTCCTGGGACACCATATATTTT. As protein: CASSGESWDTIYF.

The V gene is TRBV30, the J gene TRBJ1-2; TRBD1 matches 9 bases. V lost 3 bases, J lost 6 bases, and 11 bases stayed unmatched. Per the germline V gene, CDR1 is GTSNPN and CDR2 is SVGIG (reference sequence). CDR3 length: 15 residues. The CDR3 bases are TGTGCCTGGAGGGTCCGGGACAGGGCGTGGAATGGCTACACCTTC. This translates into CAWRVRDRAWNGYTF.

In nucleotides, the CDR3 is TGCGCCAGCAGCCAAGATAATGAACGTTGGCAGGGGGCTCTCGACACTGAAGCTTTCTTT. This sequence encodes CASSQDNERWQGALDTEAFF. This chain uses TRBV4-1 with TRBJ1-1; 8 nucleotides align to TRBD1. Germline-derived CDR1 and CDR2 are MGHRA and YSYEKL. This CDR3 is 20 amino acids long. The J segment lost 3 bases and the V segment lost 0 bases, leaving 18 bases of the junction unmatched.

In this sample, this clone turned up a few times. This chain links TRBV6-4 with TRBJ1-1; TRBD1 is a possible D gene (5 bases). The CDR3 covers 14 residues. V lost 2 bases and J 1 base, leaving 8 bases between the germline ends. Germline values: CDR1 MRHNA, CDR2 SNTAGT. CDR3 sequence reads: CASSDGGENTEAFF. The CDR3, as DNA: TGTGCCAGCAGTGACGGAGGGGAGAACACTGAAGCTTTCTTT.

The V and J genes are TRBV2 and TRBJ1-2; 7 bases line up with TRBD1. CDR1 is SNHLY and CDR2 is FYNNEI in the germline V gene. Trimming at V came to 10 bases and at J to 2 bases, leaving 13 bases not matched to a gene. The CDR3 totals 15 residues. The CDR3 here is CATVDHRGRNYGYTF. The CDR3 nucleotides are TGTGCCACCGTGGATCACAGGGGAAGGAACTATGGCTACACCTTC.

The chain is built from TRBV7-2 and TRBJ2-7, with 7 bases identical to TRBD1. CDR3 length: 17 amino acids. Germline lookup yields CDR1 SGHTA and CDR2 FQGNSA. J lost 3 bases, V lost 0 bases, and 11 bases had no gene match. The chain's CDR3 is CASSLALPGQMYYEQYF. The CDR3 DNA reads as TGTGCCAGCAGCTTAGCCCTTCCGGGACAGATGTACTACGAGCAGTACTTC.

V usage is TRBV10-1 and J usage is TRBJ1-2; the match to TRBD1 covers 8 bases. The CDR3 is made up of 14 amino acids. V shed 6 bases, J shed 5 bases, and the junction held 8 bases outside the gene matches. The germline V gene has CDR1 WNHNN and CDR2 SYGVQD (reference sequence). The CDR3 loop reads CASSTGTGAYGYTF. The CDR3, as DNA: TGCGCCAGCAGCACCGGGACAGGCGCTTATGGCTACACCTTC.

The CDR3 protein is CASSPSSRGTHEQFF. The CDR3 region has the DNA TGTGCCAGCTCACCCTCGTCAAGGGGTACCCATGAGCAGTTCTTC. The V call is TRBV18, the J call TRBJ2-1, with a weak D call TRBD1 (5 bases). The CDR3 is made up of 15 amino acids. The germline V and J ends were trimmed by 3 bases and 8 bases, with 17 bases remaining between them. Germline V gene data show CDR1 as KGHSH and CDR2 as LQKENI.

V is TRBV28 and J is TRBJ2-1; 10 bases align to TRBD1. Germline V gene data show CDR1 as MDHEN and CDR2 as SYDVKM. This CDR3 spans 15 amino acids. V lost 5 bases to trimming and J lost 5 bases; unmatched junction nucleotides: 6. The CDR3, as DNA: TGTGCCAGCAGTCTACCCGGGACAGGGGACAATGAGCAGTTCTTC. This codes for CASSLPGTGDNEQFF.